The rows below give T cell receptor beta chains drawn from one sample of a study of cytomegalovirus exposure and HLA in healthy donors. Method: immunoSEQ multiplex PCR; TCRdb's copy keeps in-frame clones and lacks some. The sample consists of fewer than 200,000 clones, about 85% of them appearing once. Material for sequencing was PBMCs. Receptors originate from a woman between 45 and 65 years old in good health and CMV-seropositive. Both conserved end residues are part of each CDR3. The order of the fields is CDR3 protein, CDR3 DNA, J gene, clone size, V gene, D gene. The D gene is left open where the match is weak. Clone size is not always given. Where it is, it says once, few, many or a class for expanded clones.

CASSQRTGERTNNEQFF	TGTGCCAGCAGTCAAAGGACAGGGGAACGGACCAACAATGAGCAGTTCTTC	TRBJ2-1	NA	TRBV27	TRBD1
CASSTHWPSEAFF	TGTGCCAGTAGTACCCATTGGCCGTCTGAAGCTTTCTTT	TRBJ1-1	NA	TRBV19	NA
CASSQGQGNQVGYTF	TGTGCCAGCAGCCAAGGGCAGGGCAACCAGGTCGGCTACACCTTC	TRBJ1-2	NA	TRBV5-4	NA
CASRDGTSGYEQYF	TGTGCCAGCAGGGATGGGACTAGCGGCTACGAGCAGTACTTC	TRBJ2-7	few	TRBV2	TRBD2
CASRGVAGAREQYF	TGTGCCAGCAGGGGGGTAGCGGGAGCCCGCGAGCAGTACTTC	TRBJ2-7	once	TRBV6-6	TRBD2
CASSPTRDFQAYEQYF	TGCGCCAGCAGTCCTACACGGGACTTCCAGGCCTACGAGCAGTACTTC	TRBJ2-7	NA	TRBV5-1	NA
CASSSYYNEQFF	TGTGCCAGCAGCTCTTATTACAATGAGCAGTTCTTC	TRBJ2-1	NA	TRBV7-2	NA
CASRRRTDEQFF	TGTGCCAGTAGACGGAGAACCGATGAGCAGTTCTTC	TRBJ2-1	NA	TRBV19	NA
CSSSGGGAAAGNTIYF	TGTTCCAGCAGCGGCGGGGGGGCCGCGGCTGGAAACACCATATATTTT	TRBJ1-3	NA	TRBV7-9	NA
CASSQEVTSGGSYEQYF	TGCGCCAGCAGCCAAGAGGTAACTAGCGGGGGATCCTACGAGCAGTACTTC	TRBJ2-7	NA	TRBV4-1	TRBD2
CASSAPDQPQHF	TGTGCCAGCAGTGCCCCGGATCAGCCCCAGCATTTT	TRBJ1-5	NA	TRBV6-1	NA
CASSAESGAFF	TGTGCCAGCAGCGCTGAATCGGGAGCTTTCTTT	TRBJ1-1	few	TRBV5-4	NA
CASSYGTVWTDTQYF	TGTGCCAGCAGTTATGGGACTGTATGGACAGATACGCAGTATTTT	TRBJ2-3	NA	TRBV7-2	NA
CASSLARQGGETQYF	TGTGCCAGCAGCTTGGCCAGACAGGGGGGGGAGACCCAGTACTTC	TRBJ2-5	NA	TRBV5-8	TRBD1
CASSAKMARETQYF	TGTGCCAGCAGTGCGAAAATGGCTAGAGAGACCCAGTACTTC	TRBJ2-5	few	TRBV28	NA
CASGTGGDLVYEQYF	TGTGCCAGTGGGACAGGGGGCGATCTCGTATACGAGCAGTACTTC	TRBJ2-7	NA	TRBV19	TRBD1
CASSLGLANYEQYF	TGTGCCAGCAGCTTGGGGCTAGCGAACTATGAGCAGTACTTC	TRBJ2-7	NA	TRBV5-4	NA
CASSLTTGTGGTEAFF	TGTGCCAGCAGTTTAACCACCGGGACAGGGGGCACTGAAGCTTTCTTT	TRBJ1-1	few	TRBV28	TRBD1
CASSQGTSGSREQYF	TGTGCCAGCAGCCAAGGGACTAGCGGGAGTCGCGAGCAGTACTTC	TRBJ2-7	NA	TRBV4-2	TRBD2
CASSLALAGGATGELFF	TGTGCCAGCAGCTTGGCCCTAGCGGGAGGGGCCACCGGGGAGCTGTTTTTT	TRBJ2-2	NA	TRBV5-4	TRBD2
CASSPRTGANTGELFF	TGTGCCAGCAGCCCCCGGACAGGGGCGAACACCGGGGAGCTGTTTTTT	TRBJ2-2	NA	TRBV9	TRBD1
CASSRKPPGLGDYNEQFF	TGTGCCAGCAGCCGAAAACCCCCGGGACTAGGGGACTACAATGAGCAGTTCTTC	TRBJ2-1	NA	TRBV7-3	TRBD2
CSIPTGGKETQYF	TGCAGCATTCCCACAGGGGGCAAAGAGACCCAGTACTTC	TRBJ2-5	NA	TRBV29-1	TRBD1
CASSLEGRETQYF	TGCGCCAGCAGCTTGGAGGGGCGGGAGACCCAGTACTTC	TRBJ2-5	NA	TRBV5-1	NA
CASSDDTSGGFYEQYF	TGTGCCAGCAGTGATGATACTAGCGGGGGTTTCTACGAGCAGTACTTC	TRBJ2-7	few	TRBV2	TRBD2
CASSDRGNQPQHF	TGTGCCAGCAGTGACAGGGGCAATCAGCCCCAGCATTTT	TRBJ1-5	NA	TRBV28	TRBD1
CASSLWTGQYF	TGTGCCAGCAGCTTATGGACAGGGCAGTACTTC	TRBJ2-7	once	TRBV11-2	TRBD1
CASSLGLAGGPGETQYF	TGCGCCAGCAGCTTGGGACTAGCGGGAGGGCCCGGGGAGACCCAGTACTTC	TRBJ2-5	NA	TRBV5-1	TRBD2
CASSVPPSGTLSYEQYF	TGTGCCAGTAGTGTCCCCCCTAGCGGGACCCTATCCTACGAGCAGTACTTC	TRBJ2-7	NA	TRBV19	TRBD2
CATSLGTGGIYEQYF	TGTGCCACTTCACTCGGGACAGGGGGTATATACGAGCAGTACTTC	TRBJ2-7	NA	TRBV25-1	TRBD1
CASSQTYLQGAGGYTF	TGCGCCAGCAGCCAAACGTATTTACAGGGAGCAGGGGGCTACACCTTC	TRBJ1-2	once	TRBV4-3	NA
CASSPTGDYGYTF	TGTGCCAGCAGCCCCACAGGGGACTATGGCTACACCTTC	TRBJ1-2	NA	TRBV7-2	TRBD1
CASSLAEGQGYGEQYF	TGTGCCAGCAGCTTAGCCGAGGGACAGGGGTACGGCGAGCAGTACTTC	TRBJ2-7	NA	TRBV7-8	TRBD1
CASSLASNEQFF	TGTGCCAGCAGCTTAGCCAGCAATGAGCAGTTCTTC	TRBJ2-1	NA	TRBV7-2	NA
CASSPTTSHGGELFF	TGTGCCAGCTCACCAACGACTAGCCACGGCGGGGAGCTGTTTTTT	TRBJ2-2	NA	TRBV18	TRBD2
CASGGDYGYTF	TGTGCCAGCGGGGGCGACTATGGCTACACCTTC	TRBJ1-2	NA	TRBV27	NA
CASSLSLAGLQETQYF	TGTGCCAGCAGCTTATCTCTAGCGGGGTTACAAGAGACCCAGTACTTC	TRBJ2-5	NA	TRBV7-6	TRBD2
CASSQTWEQPQHF	TGCGCCAGCAGCCAGACGTGGGAGCAGCCCCAGCATTTT	TRBJ1-5	few	TRBV4-3	NA
CASSKGGFSGANVLTF	TGTGCCAGCAGTAAGGGGGGGTTCTCTGGGGCCAACGTCCTGACTTTC	TRBJ2-6	NA	TRBV2	NA
CASSYGLGGASYEQYF	TGTGCCAGCAGTTACGGGCTAGGGGGGGCCTCCTACGAGCAGTACTTC	TRBJ2-7	once	TRBV6-5	NA
CASRVLALTGELFF	TGCGCCAGCAGGGTACTAGCGCTTACCGGGGAGCTGTTTTTT	TRBJ2-2	NA	TRBV10-2	TRBD2
CASSFVGQGAYGYTF	TGTGCCAGCAGCTTCGTTGGACAGGGGGCCTATGGCTACACCTTC	TRBJ1-2	NA	TRBV5-6	TRBD1
CASSTVLTAQPQHF	TGTGCCAGTAGTACCGTTCTCACAGCTCAGCCCCAGCATTTT	TRBJ1-5	NA	TRBV19	NA
CASSWGQMNTEAFF	TGTGCCAGCAGCTGGGGACAGATGAACACTGAAGCTTTCTTT	TRBJ1-1	NA	TRBV11-2	TRBD1
CAISEEHGQGYYGYTF	TGTGCCATCAGTGAAGAGCACGGACAGGGGTACTATGGCTACACCTTC	TRBJ1-2	NA	TRBV10-3	TRBD1
CASSSGGPFHGTQYF	TGTGCCAGCAGCAGCGGGGGCCCTTTTCATGGGACCCAGTACTTC	TRBJ2-5	once	TRBV25-1	TRBD2
CASSSGGGGGANVLTF	TGTGCCAGCAGCTCGGGTGGTGGTGGTGGGGCCAACGTCCTGACTTTC	TRBJ2-6	NA	TRBV5-4	NA
CASSFNNYGYTF	TGTGCCAGCAGTTTCAATAACTATGGCTACACCTTC	TRBJ1-2	NA	TRBV28	NA
CASSVDRGRAEAFF	TGTGCCAGCAGTGTGGACAGGGGGCGAGCTGAAGCTTTCTTT	TRBJ1-1	NA	TRBV5-5	TRBD1
CASSYGQDQPQHF	TGTGCCAGCAGTTACGGGCAAGATCAGCCCCAGCATTTT	TRBJ1-5	NA	TRBV6-6	NA